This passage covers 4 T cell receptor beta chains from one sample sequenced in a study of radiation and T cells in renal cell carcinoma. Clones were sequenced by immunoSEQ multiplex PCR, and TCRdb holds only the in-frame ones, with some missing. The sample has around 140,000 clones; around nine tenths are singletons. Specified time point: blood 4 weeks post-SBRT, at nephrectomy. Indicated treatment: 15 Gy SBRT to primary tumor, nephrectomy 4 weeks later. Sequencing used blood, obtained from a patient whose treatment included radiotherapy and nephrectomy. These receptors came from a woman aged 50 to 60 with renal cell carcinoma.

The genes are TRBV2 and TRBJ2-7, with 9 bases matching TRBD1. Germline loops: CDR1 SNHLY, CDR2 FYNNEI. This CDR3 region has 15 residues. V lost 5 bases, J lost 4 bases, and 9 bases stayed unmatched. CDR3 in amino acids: CASSRDRAFSYEQYF. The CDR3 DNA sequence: TGTGCCAGCAGTCGGGACAGGGCCTTCTCTTACGAGCAGTACTTC.

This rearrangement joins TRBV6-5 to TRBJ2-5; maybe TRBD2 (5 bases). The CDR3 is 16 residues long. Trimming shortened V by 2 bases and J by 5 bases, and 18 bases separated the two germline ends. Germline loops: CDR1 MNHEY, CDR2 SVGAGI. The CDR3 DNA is TGTGCCAGCAGTTACGATAGGTCTAGCTCCATGGAGACCCAGTACTTC. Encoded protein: CASSYDRSSSMETQYF.

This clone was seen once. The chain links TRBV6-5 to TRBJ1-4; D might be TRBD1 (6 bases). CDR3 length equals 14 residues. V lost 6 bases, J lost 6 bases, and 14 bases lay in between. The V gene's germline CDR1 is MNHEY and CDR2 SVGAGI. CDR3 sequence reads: CASSQGQGDEKLFF. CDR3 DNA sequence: TGTGCCAGCAGCCAGGGGCAGGGTGATGAAAAACTGTTTTTT.

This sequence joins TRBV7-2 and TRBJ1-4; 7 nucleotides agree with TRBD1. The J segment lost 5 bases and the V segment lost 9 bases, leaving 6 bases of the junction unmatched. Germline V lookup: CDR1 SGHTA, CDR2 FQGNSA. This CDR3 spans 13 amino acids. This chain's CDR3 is CASSLQGNEKLFF. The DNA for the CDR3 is TGTGCCAGTTCACTACAGGGGAATGAAAAACTGTTTTTT.